This T cell receptor beta chain was observed in a study of neoadjuvant nivolumab and ipilimumab in lung cancer. Across the whole study: The combination arm added day-1 ipilimumab 1 mg/kg to nivolumab 3 mg/kg on days 1, 15, 29.

Study-wide results and caveats: Compared with tumor-adjacent uninvolved lung, resected tumors showed greater richness and clonality. TCR sequencing covered a small number of samples.

A few counts support this clone. Its antigen remains unknown. V was pared by 2 bases and J by 4 bases, with 7 bases between. The CDR3 covers 13 residues. Per germline, CDR1 SGHAT and CDR2 FQNNGV. Data came from immunoSEQ multiplex PCR; TCRdb stores just in-frame clones and leaves some out. The sample has 18,000 or so clones; around 77% are singletons. The sequencing here drew on tumor tissue, taken after neoadjuvant nivolumab, alone or with ipilimumab, at or shortly before surgery. The V gene is TRBV11-2, the J gene TRBJ2-3; D possibly corresponds to TRBD2 (6 bases). This TCR was recovered from an adult with non-small cell lung cancer. CDR3 in amino acids: CASSLWGADTQYF. In DNA form, the CDR3 reads TGTGCCAGCAGCTTATGGGGGGCAGATACGCAGTATTTT.